Below are 8 T cell receptor beta chains sequenced from a single sample in a study of cytotoxic CD8 clonotypes in ibrutinib-treated CLL. Assay: immunoSEQ multiplex PCR; the TCRdb copy retains only in-frame clones and omits some. Seen here are 330,000 or so clones, roughly 71% observed once, and the top ten hold 6% to 6.5%. This material consisted of PBMCs, taken after 36 months of ibrutinib treatment. The receptors derive from a human donor with chronic lymphocytic leukemia.

This chain joins TRBV29-1 and TRBJ2-3; D gene uncertain. Trimming left V 2 bases short and J 6 bases short, with 18 bases between. This CDR3 region has 15 residues. The germline CDR1 and CDR2 sequences are SQVTM and ANQGSEA. The CDR3 DNA follows: TGCAGCGTTGAAAAGGTCTGGACGGCTTCCGATACGCAGTATTTT. It specifies CSVEKVWTASDTQYF.

This chain joins TRBV13 and TRBJ2-7, with D perhaps assigned TRBD1 or TRBD2 (6 bases each). Germline values: CDR1 PRHDT, CDR2 FYEKMQ (reference sequence). Between the trimmed V and J ends, which lost 5 bases and 6 bases, there was a span of 11 bases. This CDR3 has 12 amino acids. The CDR3 protein is CASSQQGGEQYF. Here the CDR3 DNA reads TGTGCCAGCAGCCAACAGGGAGGCGAGCAGTACTTC.

The CDR3 loop is CASSYRAIGTYEQYF. The CDR3 nucleotides read TGTGCCAGCAGCTACCGGGCCATAGGCACCTACGAGCAGTACTTC. The rearrangement uses TRBV7-8 and TRBJ2-7; D not resolved. Germline CDR1 SGHVS, CDR2 FQNEAQ. Trimming took 4 bases from V and 2 from J, leaving 15 bases between them. This CDR3 comprises 15 residues.

The rearrangement links TRBV7-2 to TRBJ2-3; no reliable D call. CDR3 length: 17 residues. In germline, CDR1 is SGHTA, CDR2 FQGNSA. Trimming removed 2 bases at V and 6 bases at J, with 21 bases between. The CDR3 coding sequence is TGTGCCAGCAGCTTACGGGCCGCTCCTATCTCGTCGGATACGCAGTATTTT. This encodes CASSLRAAPISSDTQYF.

This chain links TRBV28 with TRBJ2-1, with 9 bases aligning to TRBD1. Germline V gene sequence: CDR1 MDHEN, CDR2 SYDVKM. The CDR3 is made up of 14 amino acids. The trim removed 1 base at V and 5 bases at J, leaving 0 bases unmatched. CDR3 residues: CASSLYRGHNEQFF. The CDR3 coding sequence is TGTGCCAGCAGTTTATACAGGGGGCACAATGAGCAGTTCTTC.

The chain carries TRBV6-6 and TRBJ2-2; D not resolved. Germline CDR1 MNHNY, CDR2 SVGAGI (reference sequence). The CDR3 is made up of 14 amino acids. Between the trimmed V and J ends, which lost 0 bases and 2 bases, there was a span of 4 bases. This CDR3 reads CASSYSSNTGELFF. The CDR3 nucleotides are TGTGCCAGCAGTTACTCCTCCAACACCGGGGAGCTGTTTTTT.

This chain's CDR3 is CASSYAAMNTGELFF. The CDR3 DNA follows: TGTGCCAGCAGTTACGCCGCAATGAACACCGGGGAGCTGTTTTTT. The V and J genes are TRBV6-5 and TRBJ2-2, with no clear D. The CDR3 runs to 15 residues. Trimming left V 2 bases short and J 1 base short, with 8 bases between. Germline CDR1 MNHEY, CDR2 SVGAGI.

The rearrangement links TRBV18 to TRBJ2-3; 14 bases align to TRBD2. The germline V gene encodes CDR1 KGHSH and CDR2 LQKENI. The V segment lost 5 bases and the J segment 3 bases; nucleotides outside the gene matches: 7. The length of the CDR3 is 17 residues. The CDR3 coding sequence is TGTGCCAGCTCAGGAGGGACTAGCGGGAGCGGAACAGATACGCAGTATTTT. This gives the protein CASSGGTSGSGTDTQYF.